This is a list of T cell receptor beta chains from one sample in a study of cytomegalovirus exposure and HLA in healthy donors. The repertoire was sequenced with immunoSEQ multiplex PCR; TCRdb's copy has only in-frame clones and lacks some. The sample records 95,000 to 150,000 clones, under 85% being singletons. Specimen: PBMCs. Source of these receptors: a human donor in good health. The CDR3 runs from the conserved cysteine through the conserved F or W. A D gene is named only where the DNA matches it firmly. The size of a clone is reported for some rows only, either as once, few or many, or as a class for expanded clones.

J | V | size | D | CDR3 | DNA
TRBJ2-7 | TRBV28 | NA | TRBD2 | CASSSIAGGPMYEQYF | TGTGCCAGCAGTTCAATAGCGGGAGGGCCGATGTACGAGCAGTACTTC
TRBJ1-1 | TRBV5-5 | NA | TRBD1 | CASSLFSGGAGTEAFF | TGTGCCAGCAGCCTATTTTCAGGGGGCGCAGGCACTGAAGCTTTCTTT
TRBJ2-1 | TRBV12-5 | few | TRBD2 | CASGLMSGRMFF | TGTGCTAGTGGTTTGATGAGCGGGAGGATGTTCTTC
TRBJ2-2 | TRBV5-1 | NA | NA | CASSLGSPYQGELFF | TGCGCCAGCAGCCTGGGGAGTCCCTATCAGGGGGAGCTGTTTTTT
TRBJ2-1 | TRBV15 | NA | TRBD2 | CATSRGDSGGGSHNEQFF | TGTGCCACCAGCAGAGGGGACTCTGGCGGCGGGAGCCACAATGAGCAGTTCTTC
TRBJ1-4 | TRBV2 | NA | NA | CASRRTLTEKLFF | TGTGCCAGCCGCCGGACACTAACTGAAAAACTGTTTTTT
TRBJ2-7 | TRBV27 | few | TRBD1 | CASSLSSDRGHSYEQYF | TGTGCCAGCAGTTTATCCTCGGACAGGGGGCACTCCTACGAGCAGTACTTC
TRBJ2-3 | TRBV4-2 | NA | TRBD1 | CASSQDSTGGLSDTQYF | TGTGCCAGCAGCCAAGATAGCACAGGGGGCCTCTCAGATACGCAGTATTTT
TRBJ2-1 | TRBV6-6 | NA | NA | CASKEVPGDEQFF | TGTGCCAGCAAGGAGGTACCTGGGGATGAGCAGTTCTTC
TRBJ2-1 | TRBV5-1 | few | TRBD2 | CASSLAKLAGAYNEQFF | TGCGCCAGCAGCTTGGCAAAACTAGCGGGAGCCTACAATGAGCAGTTCTTC
TRBJ2-1 | TRBV9 | NA | NA | CASSEAADWRSSYNEQFF | TGTGCCAGCAGCGAGGCCGCTGACTGGAGGAGCTCCTACAATGAGCAGTTCTTC
TRBJ1-5 | TRBV2 | once | TRBD1 | CASSEGQGIQPQHF | TGTGCCAGCAGTGAGGGACAGGGAATCCAGCCCCAGCATTTT
TRBJ1-5 | TRBV28 | few | NA | CASSSAMRGRNNQPQHF | TGTGCCAGCAGTTCCGCCATGCGGGGGAGAAACAATCAGCCCCAGCATTTT
TRBJ2-2 | TRBV30 | NA | NA | CAWTATNTGELFF | TGTGCCTGGACAGCGACGAACACCGGGGAGCTGTTTTTT
TRBJ2-2 | TRBV5-1 | NA | TRBD1 | CASSLGYSGQGAGELFF | TGCGCCAGCAGCTTGGGTTACTCGGGACAGGGGGCCGGGGAGCTGTTTTTT
TRBJ1-2 | TRBV6-1 | NA | NA | CASSEGISGYTF | TGTGCCAGCAGTGAAGGTATTTCTGGCTACACCTTC
TRBJ2-2 | TRBV19 | NA | NA | CASIDTSNLIAGELFF | TGTGCCAGTATTGACACTAGCAATTTAATCGCCGGGGAGCTGTTTTTT
TRBJ2-2 | TRBV5-1 | NA | TRBD2 | CASSLALAGGPGTGELFF | TGCGCCAGCAGCTTGGCTCTAGCGGGAGGGCCGGGCACCGGGGAGCTGTTTTTT
TRBJ1-5 | TRBV6-1 | NA | NA | CASSVTLDQPQHF | TGTGCCAGCAGCGTAACATTGGATCAGCCCCAGCATTTT
TRBJ1-2 | TRBV23-1 | many | TRBD1 | CASSLHEDREDGYTF | TGCGCCAGCAGTCTCCACGAGGACAGGGAGGATGGCTACACCTTC
TRBJ2-3 | TRBV27 | few | NA | CASSEGGTDTQYF | TGTGCCAGCAGCGAGGGGGGCACAGATACGCAGTATTTT
TRBJ2-7 | TRBV15 | NA | TRBD2 | CATSRFFSGRREDEQYF | TGTGCCACCAGCAGGTTTTTTAGCGGGAGGCGTGAAGACGAGCAGTACTTC
TRBJ2-1 | TRBV5-1 | NA | TRBD1 | CASRTGVYNEQFF | TGCGCCAGTAGGACAGGGGTTTACAATGAGCAGTTCTTC
TRBJ1-4 | TRBV2 | NA | NA | CASSGFEAAATNEKLFF | TGTGCCAGCAGTGGGTTCGAGGCCGCTGCCACTAATGAAAAACTGTTTTTT
TRBJ2-1 | TRBV29-1 | few | TRBD2 | CSVDRGGVLNEQFF | TGCAGCGTTGACCGGGGGGGGGTCCTAAATGAGCAGTTCTTC
TRBJ2-5 | TRBV18 | NA | NA | CASSPSRETQYF | TGTGCCAGCTCACCTAGCCGGGAGACCCAGTACTTC
TRBJ1-5 | TRBV19 | NA | TRBD1 | CASSPGTGSGNQPQHF | TGTGCCAGTAGCCCCGGGACAGGGTCAGGCAATCAGCCCCAGCATTTT
TRBJ2-3 | TRBV27 | few | TRBD2 | CASSLLAGYTDTQYF | TGTGCCAGCAGTTTGCTAGCGGGATACACAGATACGCAGTATTTT
TRBJ2-7 | TRBV7-8 | NA | TRBD1 | CASSPGTGYEQYF | TGTGCCAGCAGCCCTGGGACAGGGTACGAGCAGTACTTC
TRBJ1-4 | TRBV6-1 | NA | TRBD1 | CASSGRTGRVREKLFF | TGTGCCAGCAGTGGACGGACAGGGAGGGTACGAGAAAAACTGTTTTTT
TRBJ2-7 | TRBV6-1 | NA | NA | CASSGTGSYEQYF | TGTGCCAGCAGTGGCACAGGCTCCTACGAGCAGTACTTC
TRBJ1-1 | TRBV5-1 | NA | NA | CASSPRDGPRNTEAFF | TGCGCCAGCAGCCCGCGGGACGGCCCTCGGAACACTGAAGCTTTCTTT
TRBJ2-3 | TRBV28 | NA | TRBD2 | CASSPGLAGGLSTDTQYF | TGTGCCAGCAGTCCCGGGCTAGCGGGAGGGCTGAGCACAGATACGCAGTATTTT
TRBJ2-7 | TRBV28 | NA | TRBD2 | CASRGGSSSYEQYF | TGTGCCAGCAGGGGGGGGTCCTCCTCCTACGAGCAGTACTTC
TRBJ2-3 | TRBV6-5 | few | TRBD1 | CASSSGGGPDTQYF | TGTGCCAGCAGCTCAGGGGGTGGGCCAGATACGCAGTATTTT
TRBJ1-5 | TRBV28 | NA | NA | CASTLYGATNQPQHF | TGTGCCAGCACCCTCTATGGGGCTACGAATCAGCCCCAGCATTTT
TRBJ1-5 | TRBV19 | NA | NA | CASSITSGNSNQPQHF | TGTGCCAGTAGTATCACCAGCGGAAATAGCAATCAGCCCCAGCATTTT
TRBJ1-2 | TRBV28 | once | NA | CASSTHGEGYGYTF | TGTGCCAGCAGTACCCACGGGGAAGGCTATGGCTACACCTTC
TRBJ2-5 | TRBV5-1 | NA | TRBD2 | CASRRLAGGQETQYF | TGCGCCAGCAGGCGGCTAGCGGGGGGACAAGAGACCCAGTACTTC
TRBJ1-2 | TRBV6-4 | NA | NA | CASKKTGGEHGYTF | TGTGCCAGCAAAAAAACAGGCGGCGAACATGGCTACACCTTC
TRBJ1-1 | TRBV5-1 | NA | NA | CASSLYRDRNTEAFF | TGCGCCAGCAGCTTATACAGGGATAGGAACACTGAAGCTTTCTTT
TRBJ1-1 | TRBV2 | NA | NA | CASSPLGGETEAFF | TGTGCCAGCAGCCCCCTGGGGGGAGAAACTGAAGCTTTCTTT
TRBJ1-1 | TRBV25-1 | NA | NA | CASREVLGPEAFF | TGTGCCAGCAGGGAAGTCCTTGGGCCTGAAGCTTTCTTT
TRBJ2-7 | TRBV4-1 | NA | NA | CASSPDRAYEQYF | TGCGCCAGCAGCCCTGACAGAGCCTACGAGCAGTACTTC
TRBJ2-5 | TRBV9 | NA | NA | CASSPRETVQETQYF | TGTGCCAGCAGCCCCCGCGAAACGGTCCAAGAGACCCAGTACTTC
TRBJ2-7 | TRBV14 | NA | NA | CASSLISHEQYF | TGTGCCAGCAGCCTCATTAGCCACGAGCAGTACTTC
TRBJ2-7 | TRBV5-1 | NA | NA | CASGRDSYEQYF | TGCGCCAGCGGGAGAGACTCCTACGAGCAGTACTTC